This is a list of T cell receptor beta chains from one sample in a study of T cells in Graves' hyperthyroidism and ophthalmopathy. MiXCR was run by TCRdb on the multiplex PCR reads, yielding one entry per CDR3 protein. The table records 600,000 or so distinct CDR3 sequences, under 60% of them present only once. Sequencing was performed on peripheral blood or thyroid tissue (not recorded which). These receptors originate from a woman aged 18-35 years with Graves' hyperthyroidism. Each CDR3 is given with its conserved first and last residue. A D gene is named only where the DNA matches it firmly. Clone size is not always given. Where it is, it says once, few, many or a class for expanded clones.

v_gene,abundance,j_gene,d_gene,CDR3aa,CDR3nt
TRBV19,few,TRBJ2-2,NA,CASSFRTGELFF,TGTGCCAGTAGTTTCCGGACAGGGGAGCTGTTTTTT
TRBV20-1,NA,TRBJ1-1,TRBD1,CSAGRDRYEAFF,TGCAGTGCTGGCCGGGACAGGTATGAAGCTTTCTTT
TRBV24-1,NA,TRBJ2-5,NA,CATSDSGRGDEETQYF,TGTGCCACCAGTGATTCAGGGAGAGGGGATGAAGAGACCCAGTACTTC
TRBV11-2,NA,TRBJ2-7,TRBD2,CASSPRTSGPQYF,TGTGCCAGCAGCCCAAGAACTAGCGGACCGCAGTACTTC
TRBV7-1,NA,TRBJ2-7,NA,CACSRTVGRSYEQYF,TGTGCCTGCAGTCGGACAGTGGGGAGATCCTACGAGCAGTACTTC
TRBV2,few,TRBJ2-7,TRBD2,CASSPVASGRDEQYF,TGTGCCAGCAGTCCCGTGGCTAGCGGGAGGGACGAGCAGTACTTC
TRBV20-1,few,TRBJ1-6,TRBD1,CSALAGTGGINSPLHF,TGCAGTGCCCTAGCCGGGACAGGGGGTATTAATTCACCCCTCCACTTT
TRBV7-9,many,TRBJ1-2,NA,CASSEAAPYGYTF,TGTGCCAGCAGCGAAGCAGCCCCCTATGGCTACACCTTC
TRBV5-1,NA,TRBJ2-7,TRBD2,CASSVFASGRYEQYF,TGCGCCAGCAGCGTGTTCGCTAGCGGCCGTTACGAGCAGTACTTC
TRBV9,NA,TRBJ2-5,TRBD2,CASSQVILREEETQYF,TGTGCCAGCAGCCAAGTTATCTTGCGGGAGGAAGAGACCCAGTACTTC
TRBV7-2,many,TRBJ1-6,NA,CASSLTGLSSPLHF,TGTGCCAGCAGCTTGACAGGTTTAAGTTCACCCCTCCACTTT
TRBV19,NA,TRBJ1-5,NA,CASSACDRTGNQPQHF,TGTGCCAGTAGTGCTTGCGACAGGACAGGCAATCAGCCCCAGCATTTT
TRBV7-9,few,TRBJ1-5,NA,CASSLMGTGSAQHF,TGTGCCAGCAGCTTAATGGGGACCGGGTCGGCCCAGCATTTT
TRBV14,many,TRBJ1-2,NA,CASSLLDRQGGYTF,TGTGCCAGCAGCCTCCTCGACAGGCAAGGTGGCTACACCTTC
TRBV6-1,NA,TRBJ2-2,NA,CASSEVGESTGELFF,TGTGCCAGCAGTGAAGTCGGTGAATCCACCGGGGAGCTGTTTTTT
TRBV5-1,NA,TRBJ2-2,NA,CASSGSGGGTGELFF,TGCGCCAGCAGCGGTAGCGGAGGGGGCACCGGGGAGCTGTTTTTT
TRBV19,NA,TRBJ1-4,TRBD1,CASKPGQTRGEKLFF,TGTGCCAGCAAACCGGGACAGACGAGGGGTGAAAAACTGTTTTTT
TRBV25-1,NA,TRBJ1-6,TRBD1,CASTWTGENSPLHF,TGTGCCAGCACCTGGACAGGGGAAAATTCACCCCTCCACTTT
TRBV7-2,NA,TRBJ1-2,TRBD1,CASSPKGGAYGYTF,TGTGCCAGCAGCCCCAAAGGGGGCGCCTATGGCTACACCTTC
TRBV7-2,many,TRBJ1-2,NA,CASSPRGGYTF,TGTGCCAGCAGCCCCCGTGGGGGCTACACCTTC
TRBV7-2,NA,TRBJ2-5,TRBD2,CASSLVESGNLTQYF,TGTGCCAGCAGCTTAGTTGAAAGCGGGAATCTGACCCAGTACTTC
TRBV5-1,NA,TRBJ1-6,NA,CASSQGRNSPLHF,TGCGCCAGCAGCCAGGGACGTAATTCACCCCTCCACTTT
TRBV11-2,NA,TRBJ2-7,TRBD2,CASSSLFGGRAPYEQYF,TGTGCCAGCAGCTCCTTGTTTGGCGGGAGGGCCCCCTACGAGCAGTACTTC
TRBV6-5,NA,TRBJ1-5,NA,CASSFTGPRTDHSNQPQHF,TGTGCCAGCAGTTTCACGGGACCCAGGACCGACCATAGCAATCAGCCCCAGCATTTT
TRBV7-2,many,TRBJ2-7,NA,CASSVADGWRAAEQYF,TGTGCCAGCAGCGTAGCAGATGGGTGGCGGGCCGCCGAGCAGTACTTC
TRBV7-2,few,TRBJ2-7,NA,CASSLDGGRGYEQYF,TGTGCCAGCAGCTTAGATGGCGGTAGGGGCTACGAGCAGTACTTC
TRBV25-1,NA,TRBJ1-4,NA,CASSNRQESYEKLFF,TGTGCCAGCAGTAATCGACAGGAGAGCTACGAAAAACTGTTTTTT
TRBV6-1,few,TRBJ2-7,TRBD1,CASSQTGGVSFYEQYF,TGTGCCAGCAGCCAAACAGGGGGCGTTTCTTTCTACGAGCAGTACTTC
TRBV15,NA,TRBJ2-5,TRBD2,CATSRDWATSGNVKETQYF,TGTGCCACCAGCAGAGATTGGGCGACTAGCGGGAATGTAAAAGAGACCCAGTACTTC
TRBV9,NA,TRBJ1-3,NA,CASSVGQANTIYF,TGTGCCAGCAGCGTAGGACAGGCTAACACCATATATTTT
TRBV10-3,NA,TRBJ2-7,TRBD2,CARRDYQVWEQYF,TGTGCCAGACGGGACTACCAGGTCTGGGAGCAGTACTTC
TRBV7-2,NA,TRBJ2-3,NA,CASSPDSTDTQYF,TGTGCCAGCAGCCCCGACAGCACAGATACGCAGTATTTT
TRBV7-8,NA,TRBJ2-2,NA,CASSLQGSSGGELFF,TGTGCCAGCAGCTTACAGGGGTCTAGTGGCGGGGAGCTGTTTTTT
TRBV10-3,NA,TRBJ1-4,TRBD1,CASSEEAGTGQFF,TGTGCCAGCAGTGAGGAGGCTGGGACAGGACAATTTTTT
TRBV6-4,few,TRBJ2-2,TRBD1,CASSWDRYTGELFF,TGTGCCAGCAGTTGGGACAGGTACACCGGGGAGCTGTTTTTT
TRBV12-3/TRBV12-4,many,TRBJ2-7,NA,CASSFSGTHYEQYF,TGTGCCAGCAGTTTCTCCGGGACACACTACGAGCAGTACTTC